This TCR beta chain came from a study of regulatory T cells in long-lasting Graves disease. This clonotype occurred many times. Documented time point: newly diagnosed GD, antithyroid drugs for less than 3 months. Preparation of the TCR library used RNA extracted from PBMCs. A blood draw put around 9.1 milliliters of peripheral blood into EDTA tubes. To make TCR beta libraries, researchers used iRepertoire HTBI primers and Arm-PCR of CDR3 regions. TCRdb called the multiplex PCR reads again in MiXCR, with one record for every CDR3 protein. The sample has some 250,000 distinct CDR3 sequences, about 20% seen once. This sample also appeared in a second study, on T cells in Graves' hyperthyroidism and ophthalmopathy. That source reports: Diagnosing involved the use of clinical symptoms, serum thyroxine and TRAb, thyroid ultrasound and orbital computed tomography.

The receptor's source is a woman between 25 and 40 years old with Graves disease. Here the sequenced sample was peripheral blood mononuclear cells (PBMCs), taken at new diagnosis, from a patient treated with antithyroid drugs.

CDR3 region: CASSTVEGGPEEQYF. The CDR3 DNA reads as TGTGCCAGCAGCACCGTGGAGGGGGGGCCTGAGGAGCAGTACTTC. J is TRBJ2-7 and V is TRBV7-6; D is possibly TRBD2 (7 bases). The CDR3 runs 15 residues. V was shortened by 5 bases and J by 7 bases, with 21 bases between the two germline ends. Germline V gene lookup returns CDR1 SGHVS and CDR2 FNYEAQ.